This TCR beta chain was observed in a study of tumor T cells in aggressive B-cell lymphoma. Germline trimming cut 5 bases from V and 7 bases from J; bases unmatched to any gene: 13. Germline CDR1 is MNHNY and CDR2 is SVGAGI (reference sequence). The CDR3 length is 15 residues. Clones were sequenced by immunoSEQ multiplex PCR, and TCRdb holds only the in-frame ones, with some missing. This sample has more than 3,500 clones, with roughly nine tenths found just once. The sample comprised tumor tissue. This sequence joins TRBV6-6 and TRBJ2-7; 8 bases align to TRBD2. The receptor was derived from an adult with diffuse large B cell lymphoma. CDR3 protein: CASSPSGGATVEQYF. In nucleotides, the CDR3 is TGTGCCAGCAGTCCAAGCGGGGGAGCTACGGTGGAGCAGTACTTC.